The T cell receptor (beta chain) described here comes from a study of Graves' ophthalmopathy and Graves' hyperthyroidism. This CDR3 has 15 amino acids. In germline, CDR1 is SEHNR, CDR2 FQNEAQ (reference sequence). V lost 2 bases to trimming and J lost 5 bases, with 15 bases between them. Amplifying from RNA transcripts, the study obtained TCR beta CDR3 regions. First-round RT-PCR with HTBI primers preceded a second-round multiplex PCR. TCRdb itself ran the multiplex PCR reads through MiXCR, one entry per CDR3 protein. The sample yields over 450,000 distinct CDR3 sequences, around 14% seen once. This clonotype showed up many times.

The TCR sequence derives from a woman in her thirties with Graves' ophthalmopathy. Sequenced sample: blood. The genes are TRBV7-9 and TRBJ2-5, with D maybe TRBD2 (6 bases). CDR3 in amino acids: CASSLQISGRETQYF. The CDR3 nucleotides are TGTGCCAGCAGCTTACAGATATCAGGGAGGGAGACCCAGTACTTC.